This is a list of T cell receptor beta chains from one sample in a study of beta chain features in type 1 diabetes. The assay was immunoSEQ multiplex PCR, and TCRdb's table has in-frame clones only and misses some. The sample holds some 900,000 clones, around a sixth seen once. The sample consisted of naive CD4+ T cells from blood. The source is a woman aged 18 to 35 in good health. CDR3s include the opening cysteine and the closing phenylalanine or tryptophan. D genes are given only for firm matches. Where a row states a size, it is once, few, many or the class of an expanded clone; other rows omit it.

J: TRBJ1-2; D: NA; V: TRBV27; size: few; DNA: TGTGCCAGCAGTCGGATAGGGGGTTCGAGCTACACCTTC; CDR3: CASSRIGGSSYTF
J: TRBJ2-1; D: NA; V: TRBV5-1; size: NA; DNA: TGCGCCAGCAGCGTAACAGGGATGTGGAATGAGCAGTTCTTC; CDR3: CASSVTGMWNEQFF
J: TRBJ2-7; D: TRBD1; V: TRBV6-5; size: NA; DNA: TGTGCCAGCAGCCGGGACAGGGTCAGCTACGAGCAGTACTTC; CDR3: CASSRDRVSYEQYF
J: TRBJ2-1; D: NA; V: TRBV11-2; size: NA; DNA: TGTGCCAGCAGCTTAATGGCGGAGCAGTTCTTC; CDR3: CASSLMAEQFF
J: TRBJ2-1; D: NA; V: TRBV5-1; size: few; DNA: TGCGCCAGCAGCTTACAGGCATTTGGGGGCAATGAGCAGTTCTTC; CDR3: CASSLQAFGGNEQFF
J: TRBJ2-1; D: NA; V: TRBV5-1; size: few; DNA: TGCGCCAGCAGCCTGGGTGGATTATACAATGAGCAGTTCTTC; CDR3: CASSLGGLYNEQFF
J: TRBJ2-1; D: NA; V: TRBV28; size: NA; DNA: TGTGCCAGCAGTTTAGGACTAACGAATTCTGAGCAGTTCTTC; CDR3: CASSLGLTNSEQFF
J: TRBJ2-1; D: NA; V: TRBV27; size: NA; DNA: TGTGCCAGCAGTTTAGTCACTAGAATAGGCAATGAGCAGTTCTTC; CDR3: CASSLVTRIGNEQFF
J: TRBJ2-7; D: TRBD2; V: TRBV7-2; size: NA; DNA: TGTGCCAGCAGCTTAGCCGCTAGCGGGAGGGTCTACGAGCAGTACTTC; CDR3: CASSLAASGRVYEQYF
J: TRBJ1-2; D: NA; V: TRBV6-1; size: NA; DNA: TGTGCCAGCAGAAGCTTGACAGATAACTATGGCTACACCTTC; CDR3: CASRSLTDNYGYTF
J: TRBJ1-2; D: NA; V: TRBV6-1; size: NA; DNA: TGTGCCAGCAGGGTTGACCTAAGCCATGGCTACACCTTC; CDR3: CASRVDLSHGYTF
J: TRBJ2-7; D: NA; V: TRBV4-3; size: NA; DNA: TGCGCCAGCAGCCAAGGAGGTTTTGGCTCCTACGAGCAGTACTTC; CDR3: CASSQGGFGSYEQYF
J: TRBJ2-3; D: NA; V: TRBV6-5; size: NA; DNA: TGTGCCAGCAGTCACGGAGGGGATACGCAGTATTTT; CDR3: CASSHGGDTQYF
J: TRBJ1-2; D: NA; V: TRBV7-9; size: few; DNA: TGTGCCAGCAGCGTAGAGAGGGATGGCTACACCTTC; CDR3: CASSVERDGYTF
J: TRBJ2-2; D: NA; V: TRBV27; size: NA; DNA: TGTGCCAGCAGCAGTGGCGGGCTTTGGACCGGGGAGCTGTTTTTT; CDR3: CASSSGGLWTGELFF
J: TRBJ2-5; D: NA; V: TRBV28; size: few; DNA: TGTGCCAGCGTCCCCGGGGGTCAAGAGACCCAGTACTTC; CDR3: CASVPGGQETQYF
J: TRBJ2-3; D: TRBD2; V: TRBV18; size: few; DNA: TGTGCCAGCTCACCAACAGCGGGAGCCGCAGATACGCAGTATTTT; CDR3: CASSPTAGAADTQYF
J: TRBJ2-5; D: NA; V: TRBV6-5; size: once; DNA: TGTGCCAGCAGTGCTAGGTCAGGTATAGAGACCCAGTACTTC; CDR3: CASSARSGIETQYF
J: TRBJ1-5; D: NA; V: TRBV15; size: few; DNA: TGTGCCACCAGCAGAGTGGGTCGGGTTAGTGGCAATCAGCCCCAGCATTTT; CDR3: CATSRVGRVSGNQPQHF
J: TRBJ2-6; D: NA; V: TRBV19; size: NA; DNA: TGTGCCAGTAGTATGTGGGGGCCTAACTCTGGGGCCAACGTCCTGACTTTC; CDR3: CASSMWGPNSGANVLTF
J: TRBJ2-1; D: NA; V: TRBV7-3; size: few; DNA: TGTGCCAGCAGCTTAAGGGCAGATTCCTACAATGAGCAGTTCTTC; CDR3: CASSLRADSYNEQFF
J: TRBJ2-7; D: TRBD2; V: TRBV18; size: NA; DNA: TGTGCCAGCTCACAACTAGCTAGCGGATCCTACGAGCAGTACTTC; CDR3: CASSQLASGSYEQYF
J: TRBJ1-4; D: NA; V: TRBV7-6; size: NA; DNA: TGTGCCAGCAGCCCCCGGGGCCGGTCCACTAATGAAAAACTGTTTTTT; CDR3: CASSPRGRSTNEKLFF
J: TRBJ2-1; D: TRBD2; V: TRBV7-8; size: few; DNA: TGTGCCAGCAGCTTAGGATTAGCGGGTTACTACAATGAGCAGTTCTTC; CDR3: CASSLGLAGYYNEQFF
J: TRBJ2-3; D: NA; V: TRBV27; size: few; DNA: TGTACCCTGCGGCCTAGCACAGATACGCAGTATTTT; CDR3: CTLRPSTDTQYF
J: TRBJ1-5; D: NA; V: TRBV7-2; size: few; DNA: TGTGCCAGCAGCTTAGCAGGCCAGCCCCAGCATTTT; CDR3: CASSLAGQPQHF
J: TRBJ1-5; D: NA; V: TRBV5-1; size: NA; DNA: TGCGCCAGCAGCTTGGGGTATGGCAATCAGCCCCAGCATTTT; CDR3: CASSLGYGNQPQHF
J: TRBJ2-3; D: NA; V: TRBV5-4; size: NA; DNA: TGTGCCAGCAGCGCAGGGGTGAAGGACACAGATACGCAGTATTTT; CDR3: CASSAGVKDTDTQYF
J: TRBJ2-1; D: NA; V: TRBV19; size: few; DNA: TGTGCCAGTCACAGGGAGGGGATGTCCTACAATGAGCAGTTCTTC; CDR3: CASHREGMSYNEQFF
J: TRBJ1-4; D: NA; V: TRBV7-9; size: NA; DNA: TGTGCCAGCACCACAGGGATTACAACTAATGAAAAACTGTTTTTT; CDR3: CASTTGITTNEKLFF
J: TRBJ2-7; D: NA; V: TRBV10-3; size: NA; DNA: TGTGCCATCAGTGATCTGTCCGAGCAGTACTTC; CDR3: CAISDLSEQYF
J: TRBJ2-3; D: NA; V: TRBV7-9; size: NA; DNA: TGTGCCAGCAGCTTAGGTTTGGGGGAGTCGGATACGCAGTATTTT; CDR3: CASSLGLGESDTQYF
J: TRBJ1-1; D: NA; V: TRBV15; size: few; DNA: TGTGCCACCAGCATACAGGTGAACACTGAAGCTTTCTTT; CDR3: CATSIQVNTEAFF
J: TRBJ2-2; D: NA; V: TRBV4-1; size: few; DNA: TGCGCCAGCAGCAGACTAGATGAGGTTAGGTCCACCGGGGAGCTGTTTTTT; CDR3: CASSRLDEVRSTGELFF
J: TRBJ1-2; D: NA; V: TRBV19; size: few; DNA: TGTGCCAGTAGTATAGAACTACGGGATGGCTACACCTTC; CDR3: CASSIELRDGYTF
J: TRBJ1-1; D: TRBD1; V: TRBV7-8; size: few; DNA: TGTGCCAGCAGCTTATCCGGTAACCGGGACAGGGTGCGGAGGAACACTGAAGCTTTCTTT; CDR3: CASSLSGNRDRVRRNTEAFF
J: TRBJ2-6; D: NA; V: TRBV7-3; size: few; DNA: TGTGCCAGCAGCTTAACCGGGGGAGCTGGGGCCAACGTCCTGACTTTC; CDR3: CASSLTGGAGANVLTF
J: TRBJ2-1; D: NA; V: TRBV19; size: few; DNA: TGTGCCAGTAGTAGGGCCTACAATGAGGAGCAGTTCTTC; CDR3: CASSRAYNEEQFF
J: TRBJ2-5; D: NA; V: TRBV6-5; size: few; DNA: TGTGCCAGCAGTCTACAGAGCTCGGGCAAGGAGACCCAGTACTTC; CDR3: CASSLQSSGKETQYF
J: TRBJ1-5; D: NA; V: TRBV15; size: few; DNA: TGTGCCACCAGCAGAGTGGCAGTTAATAGCAATCAGCCCCAGCATTTT; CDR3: CATSRVAVNSNQPQHF
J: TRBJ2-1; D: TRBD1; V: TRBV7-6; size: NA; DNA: TGTGCCAGCAGCTTACACCGGGACAGCTCCTACAATGAGCAGTTCTTC; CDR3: CASSLHRDSSYNEQFF
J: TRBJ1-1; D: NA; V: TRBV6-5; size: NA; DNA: TGTGCCAGCCGGCAGGTGGGTAACACTGAAGCTTTCTTT; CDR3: CASRQVGNTEAFF
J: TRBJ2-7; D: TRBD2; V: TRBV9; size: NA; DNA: TGTGCCAGCAGCGTAGCCGCTAGCGGGAGTGCCGAGCAGTACTTC; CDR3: CASSVAASGSAEQYF
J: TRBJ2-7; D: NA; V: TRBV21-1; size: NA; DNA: TGTGCCAGCAGCGACATTCCGCCTAACTACGAGCAGTACTTC; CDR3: CASSDIPPNYEQYF
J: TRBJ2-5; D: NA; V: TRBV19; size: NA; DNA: TGTGCCAGTAGTATTAGAAGGGGGGCTGCACAAGAGACCCAGTACTTC; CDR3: CASSIRRGAAQETQYF
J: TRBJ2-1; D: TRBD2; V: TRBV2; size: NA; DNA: TGTGCCAGCAGTGAATTGGGACTAGCCCAAAATGAGCAGTTCTTC; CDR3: CASSELGLAQNEQFF
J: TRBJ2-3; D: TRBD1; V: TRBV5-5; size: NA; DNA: TGTGCCAGCAGCTCGGGACAGGGGACGCAGTATTTT; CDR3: CASSSGQGTQYF
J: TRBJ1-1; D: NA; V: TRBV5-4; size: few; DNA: TGTGCCAGCAGCCCCGGGGGGGGGCAACAACATTCCACTGAAGCTTTCTTT; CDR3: CASSPGGGQQHSTEAFF
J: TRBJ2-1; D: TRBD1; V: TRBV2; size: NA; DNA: TGTGCCAGCAATATGGGGGACAGGGACTACAATGAGCAGTTCTTC; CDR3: CASNMGDRDYNEQFF
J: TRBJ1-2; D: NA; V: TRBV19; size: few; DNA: TGTGCCAGTAGTATGGGCTGGAACTATGGCTACACCTTC; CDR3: CASSMGWNYGYTF
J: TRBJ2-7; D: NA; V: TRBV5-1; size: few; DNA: TGCGCCAGCAGCTTGGGACAGGCTGGGGGCGAGCAGTACTTC; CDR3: CASSLGQAGGEQYF
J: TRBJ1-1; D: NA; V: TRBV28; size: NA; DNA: TGTGCCAGCAGCATTTCACGGGGGGTCACTGAAGCTTTCTTT; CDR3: CASSISRGVTEAFF
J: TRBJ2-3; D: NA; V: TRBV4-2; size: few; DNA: TGTGCCAGCAGCCAACCCCCGGGACCGACGGGAGATACGCAGTATTTT; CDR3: CASSQPPGPTGDTQYF
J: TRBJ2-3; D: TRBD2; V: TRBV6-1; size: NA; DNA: TGTGCCAGCAGTGAGCGGGGGGTGCGGTATTTT; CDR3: CASSERGVRYF
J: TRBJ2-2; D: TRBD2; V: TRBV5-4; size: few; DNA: TGTGCCAGCAGAATAGCGGGAGGACGGACCGGGGAGCTGTTTTTT; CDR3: CASRIAGGRTGELFF
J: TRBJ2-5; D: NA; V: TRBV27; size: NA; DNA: TGTGCCAGCAGTTTATCGGGGGTTGGTTTAGAGACCCAGTACTTC; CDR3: CASSLSGVGLETQYF